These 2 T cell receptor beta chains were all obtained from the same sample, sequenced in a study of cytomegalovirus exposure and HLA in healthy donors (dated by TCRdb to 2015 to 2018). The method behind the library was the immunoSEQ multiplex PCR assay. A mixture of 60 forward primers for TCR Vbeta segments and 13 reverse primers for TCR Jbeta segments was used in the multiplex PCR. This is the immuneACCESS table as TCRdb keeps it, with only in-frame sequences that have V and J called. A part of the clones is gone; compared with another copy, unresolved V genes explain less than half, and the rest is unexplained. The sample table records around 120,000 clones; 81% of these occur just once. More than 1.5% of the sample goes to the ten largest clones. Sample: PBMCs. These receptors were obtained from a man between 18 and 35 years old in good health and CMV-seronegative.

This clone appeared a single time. The CDR3 bases are TGCGCCAGCAGCTTGGAACTAGCTTCCTACAATGAGCAGTTCTTC. Translation: CASSLELASYNEQFF. The chain combines TRBV5-1 with TRBJ2-1; tentatively, D is TRBD2 (6 bases). CDR1 and CDR2 (germline): SGHRS, YFSETQ. V was cut by 0 bases and J by 1 base, with 8 bases left in between. There are 15 residues in the CDR3.

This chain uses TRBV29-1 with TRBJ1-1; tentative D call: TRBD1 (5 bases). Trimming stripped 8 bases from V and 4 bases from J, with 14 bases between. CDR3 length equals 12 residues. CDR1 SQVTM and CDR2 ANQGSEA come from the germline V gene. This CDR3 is CSSWTGGTEAFF. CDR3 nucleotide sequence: TGCAGCTCCTGGACCGGGGGCACTGAAGCTTTCTTT.